The rows below give T cell receptor beta chains drawn from one sample of a study of neoadjuvant anti-PD-1 for oral cavity cancer. Method: immunoSEQ multiplex PCR; TCRdb's copy keeps in-frame clones and lacks some. The table shows roughly 14,000 clones, with around 70% occurring only once. The sequences come from PBMCs, collected before nivolumab (anti-PD-1) treatment. Source of these receptors: a person between 35 and 79 years old with oral cavity squamous cell carcinoma. CDR3s include the opening cysteine and the closing phenylalanine or tryptophan. A D gene is named only where the DNA matches it firmly. Where a row states a size, it is once, few, many or the class of an expanded clone; other rows omit it.

>TRBJ2-1|once|TRBV19|.
CASSMLAGNNEQFF
TGTGCCAGTAGTATGTTGGCGGGGAATAATGAGCAGTTCTTC
>TRBJ2-7|.|TRBV30|.
CAWSASTRPSYEQYF
TGTGCCTGGAGTGCCTCAACAAGGCCATCCTACGAGCAGTACTTC
>TRBJ1-5|.|TRBV30|.
CAWDSGIGNQPQHF
TGTGCCTGGGATTCAGGAATCGGCAATCAGCCCCAGCATTTT
>TRBJ1-2|.|TRBV15|TRBD1
CATSSPDRAYGYTF
TGTGCCACCAGCAGCCCAGACAGGGCCTATGGCTACACCTTC
>TRBJ2-2|few|TRBV18|.
CASSPETHGELFF
TGTGCCAGCTCACCAGAAACGCACGGGGAGCTGTTTTTT
>TRBJ1-2|.|TRBV5-4|.
CASSSWPGQSGYTF
TGTGCCAGCAGCTCCTGGCCGGGGCAAAGTGGCTACACCTTC
>TRBJ2-1|.|TRBV4-1|.
CASLGTKDEQFF
TGCGCCAGCCTTGGTACCAAGGATGAGCAGTTCTTC
>TRBJ1-2|.|TRBV6-1|.
CASSESGIYGYTF
TGTGCCAGCAGTGAGTCTGGGATCTATGGCTACACCTTC
>TRBJ1-1|.|TRBV2|TRBD1
CATSHRTGGRGTEAFF
TGTGCCACCTCCCATAGGACAGGGGGCCGGGGCACTGAAGCTTTCTTT
>TRBJ1-5|.|TRBV6-1|.
CASSPLSGFNQPQHF
TGTGCCAGCAGTCCACTCAGCGGGTTCAATCAGCCCCAGCATTTT
>TRBJ2-1|once|TRBV5-6|.
CASSPRKEHYNEQFF
TGTGCCAGCAGCCCGCGAAAGGAACATTACAATGAGCAGTTCTTC
>TRBJ2-3|.|TRBV4-1|TRBD2
CASSQDSGGAQGDTQYF
TGCGCCAGCAGCCAAGACAGCGGGGGAGCTCAGGGAGATACGCAGTATTTT
>TRBJ1-2|few|TRBV7-9|TRBD1
CASSLDGTGGGNGYTF
TGTGCCAGCAGCTTAGACGGGACAGGGGGTGGAAACGGCTACACCTTC
>TRBJ1-6|.|TRBV11-2|.
CASSPTPGRSNNSPLHF
TGTGCCAGCAGCCCTACCCCGGGAAGGTCTAATAATTCACCCCTCCACTTT
>TRBJ1-5|few|TRBV19|.
CASSIMVSGGNQPQHF
TGTGCCAGTAGTATAATGGTCTCAGGAGGCAATCAGCCCCAGCATTTT
>TRBJ2-3|once|TRBV9|.
CASSVGARSTDTQYF
TGTGCCAGCAGCGTCGGTGCCAGGAGCACAGATACGCAGTATTTT
>TRBJ1-1|.|TRBV11-3|.
CASSPGPGAEAFF
TGTGCCAGCAGCCCAGGACCCGGGGCTGAAGCTTTCTTT
>TRBJ2-2|.|TRBV11-2|.
CASSFNTGELFF
TGTGCCAGCAGTTTTAACACCGGGGAGCTGTTTTTT
>TRBJ1-1|.|TRBV5-1|.
CASSIVRDPNTEAFF
TGCGCCAGCAGCATAGTCCGGGACCCGAACACTGAAGCTTTCTTT
>TRBJ2-4|.|TRBV30|TRBD2
CAWSVGLAGNIQYF
TGTGCCTGGAGTGTGGGACTAGCTGGGAACATTCAGTACTTC
>TRBJ2-1|few|TRBV7-2|.
CASSLLVGSYNEQFF
TGTGCCAGCAGCTTACTGGTTGGGTCCTACAATGAGCAGTTCTTC
>TRBJ1-3|.|TRBV5-1|.
CASSLRGSGNTIYF
TGCGCCAGCAGCTTAAGAGGCTCTGGAAACACCATATATTTT
>TRBJ2-7|few|TRBV28|TRBD1
CASSSLMDRGNEQYF
TGTGCCAGCAGTTCCTTAATGGACAGGGGGAACGAGCAGTACTTC
>TRBJ2-7|.|TRBV5-8|TRBD2
CASSFGLAGGSYEQYF
TGTGCCAGCAGCTTCGGACTAGCGGGAGGGTCCTACGAGCAGTACTTC
>TRBJ2-2|.|TRBV6-1|.
CASSIRRGSGELFF
TGTGCCAGCAGTATCCGCCGGGGCTCCGGGGAGCTGTTTTTT
>TRBJ2-7|.|TRBV30|TRBD2
CAWKGREPFVEQYF
TGTGCCTGGAAAGGGCGGGAGCCATTTGTCGAGCAGTACTTC
>TRBJ2-7|.|TRBV28|.
CASAPAKGLGEQYF
TGTGCCAGCGCCCCGGCCAAAGGGCTGGGGGAGCAGTACTTC
>TRBJ1-2|.|TRBV28|.
CASILAQGRHYGYTF
TGTGCCAGCATTCTGGCCCAGGGACGGCACTATGGCTACACCTTC
>TRBJ2-7|.|TRBV6-6|TRBD1
CASRNHRGDYEQYF
TGTGCCAGCAGAAACCACAGGGGGGACTACGAGCAGTACTTC
>TRBJ2-2|.|TRBV6-6|TRBD1
CASSLTGDHTGELFF
TGTGCCAGCAGTTTGACAGGGGATCACACCGGGGAGCTGTTTTTT
>TRBJ2-5|.|TRBV15|.
CATRRGQETQYF
TGTGCCACCAGGAGGGGGCAAGAGACCCAGTACTTC
>TRBJ1-1|.|TRBV2|.
CASSPFSEAFF
TGTGCCAGCAGTCCCTTTTCAGAAGCTTTCTTT
>TRBJ2-7|.|TRBV5-6|.
CASSLKGFRSYEQYF
TGTGCCAGCAGCTTGAAGGGGTTTCGGAGCTACGAGCAGTACTTC
>TRBJ2-1|.|TRBV7-2|.
CASSSQGDLGEQFF
TGTGCCAGCAGCTCCCAGGGCGACCTCGGGGAGCAGTTCTTC
>TRBJ2-7|.|TRBV5-6|TRBD1
CASSMGQSYEQYF
TGTGCCAGCAGCATGGGACAGTCCTACGAGCAGTACTTC
>TRBJ2-3|once|TRBV9|.
CASSAGLGPPSTDTQYF
TGTGCCAGCAGCGCGGGCCTGGGACCTCCCAGCACAGATACGCAGTATTTT
>TRBJ2-2|few|TRBV7-8|.
CASSYTSTSGELFF
TGTGCCAGCAGCTATACTAGCACAAGTGGGGAGCTGTTTTTT
>TRBJ2-2|.|TRBV7-9|.
CASSLVAGAAGELFF
TGTGCCAGCAGCTTAGTTGCGGGGGCGGCCGGGGAGCTGTTTTTT
>TRBJ1-1|few|TRBV7-3|.
CASSPNRDTEAFF
TGTGCCAGCAGCCCAAACAGGGACACTGAAGCTTTCTTT
>TRBJ1-1|.|TRBV5-1|TRBD1
CASSLGLRGPDTEAFF
TGCGCCAGCAGCTTGGGCCTCAGGGGGCCGGACACTGAAGCTTTCTTT